This record covers a single T cell receptor (beta chain). This entry is derived from a study of brain T cells in children with intractable seizures. The CDR3 is 17 amino acids. Germline assignment: CDR1 SEHNR and CDR2 FQNEAQ (reference sequence). V dropped 5 bases and J dropped 0 bases, with 16 bases sitting between them. Here immunoSEQ multiplex PCR was the method, and the copy in TCRdb shows in-frame clones only, minus some. The profile shows around 44,000 clones, 90% of them singletons. This receptor was taken from a girl aged 2 to 9 with tuberous sclerosis and intractable seizures. The sample here was peripheral blood, taken at surgery. The chain joins TRBV7-9 to TRBJ1-4, with D possibly TRBD1 on 5 matching bases. For the CDR3, the DNA is TGTGCCAGCAGCAGGGCGTCCGGGGCCGCAACTAATGAAAAACTGTTTTTT. It is translated as CASSRASGAATNEKLFF.